The entry below gives a single T cell receptor (beta chain) sequence along with its context. What it binds is unknown. The sample comes from a study of chemoradiotherapy in HPV16-positive cancers. Repeated repertoire sampling spanned the course of chemoradiotherapy. This CDR3 has 13 amino acids. The germline V gene has CDR1 SGHRS and CDR2 YFSETQ. Trimming cost V 2 bases and J 2 bases, with 8 bases left between them. The repertoire was sequenced with immunoSEQ multiplex PCR; TCRdb's copy has only in-frame clones and lacks some. The data contain about 14,000 clones, just over 90% of them singletons. Broader study findings: Better recurrence-free survival went with HPV-responsive T-cell expansion in HPV16-positive patients.

This clonotype was obtained from a human donor with HPV-associated anogenital cancer. Here the sequenced sample was blood, taken from a patient who underwent chemoradiotherapy. The genes are TRBV5-1 and TRBJ2-7; TRBD1 might be the D (5 bases). CDR3 in DNA: TGCGCCAGCAGCTTAAAGGGGACCTACGAGCAGTACTTC. Amino acid sequence: CASSLKGTYEQYF.